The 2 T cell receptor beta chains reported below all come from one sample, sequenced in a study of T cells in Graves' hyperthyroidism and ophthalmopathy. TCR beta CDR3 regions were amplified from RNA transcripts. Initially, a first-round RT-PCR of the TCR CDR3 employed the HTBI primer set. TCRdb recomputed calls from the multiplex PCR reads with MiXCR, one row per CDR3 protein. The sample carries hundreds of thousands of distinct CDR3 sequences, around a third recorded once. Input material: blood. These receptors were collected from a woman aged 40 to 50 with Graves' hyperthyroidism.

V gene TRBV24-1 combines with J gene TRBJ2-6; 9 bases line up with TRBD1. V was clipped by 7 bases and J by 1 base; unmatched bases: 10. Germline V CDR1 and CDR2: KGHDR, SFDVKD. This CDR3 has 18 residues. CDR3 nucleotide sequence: TGTGCCACCAGCGATCCCGGGACAGGGCTATCTGGGGCCAACGTCCTGACTTTC. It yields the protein CATSDPGTGLSGANVLTF.

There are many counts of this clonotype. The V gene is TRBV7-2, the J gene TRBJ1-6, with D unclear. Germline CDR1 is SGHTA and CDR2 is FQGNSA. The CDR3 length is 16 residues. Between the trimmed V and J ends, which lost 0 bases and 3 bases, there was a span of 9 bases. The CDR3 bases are TGTGCCAGCAGCTTAGCGGGTAGATTCTATAATTCACCCCTCCACTTT. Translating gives CASSLAGRFYNSPLHF.